Presented here are 25 T cell receptor beta chains from one specimen sequenced in a study of blood T cell repertoires in COVID-19. Measured with immunoSEQ multiplex PCR; TCRdb has only the in-frame clones, and not every one. This sample has around 310,000 clones, with more than 75% found just once. Sequenced input: peripheral blood. The receptor set was obtained from a woman aged 45-59 years with active or convalescent COVID-19.

The chain combines TRBV19 with TRBJ2-2, with 8 positions matching TRBD2. The CDR3 consists of 16 residues. Looked up from germline, CDR1 is LNHDA and CDR2 is SQIVND (reference sequence). V lost 6 bases to trimming and J lost 5 bases; unmatched junction nucleotides: 11. CDR3 loop: CASSRHTSGVTGELFF. The CDR3 bases are TGTGCCAGTAGCCGCCATACTAGCGGAGTTACCGGGGAGCTGTTTTTT.

The gene calls are TRBV10-2 and TRBJ1-5; possibly TRBD1 for D (6 bases). The germline gives CDR1 WSHSY, CDR2 SAAADI. With 6 bases removed from V and 8 bases from J, the gap between germline ends came to 14 bases. The CDR3 spans 13 residues. The CDR3 loop is CASRETGVEPQHF. CDR3 bases: TGCGCCAGCAGAGAGACAGGCGTAGAGCCCCAGCATTTT.

The CDR3 reads CATSRDLGAGSQPQHF. CDR3 bases: TGTGCCACCAGCAGAGATCTGGGGGCAGGGAGCCAGCCCCAGCATTTT. The V and J genes are TRBV15 and TRBJ1-5, with D maybe TRBD1 (6 bases). The CDR3 is 16 amino acids. The germline V gene has CDR1 LNHNV and CDR2 YYDKDF (reference sequence). Trimming cost V 0 bases and J 7 bases, with 16 bases left between them. The full variable domain, rest sourced from reference TRBV15 and TRBJ1-5, is DAMVIQNPRYQVTQFGKPVTLSCSQTLNHNVMYWYQQKSSQAPKLLFHYYDKDFNNEADTPDNFQSRRPNTSFCFLDIRSPGLGDTAMYLCATSRDLGAGSQPQHFGDGTRLSIL.

The genes are TRBV5-1 and TRBJ2-4, with D maybe TRBD1 (6 bases). Per germline, CDR1 SGHRS and CDR2 YFSETQ. Trimming shortened V by 3 bases and J by 16 bases, and 14 bases separated the two germline ends. The CDR3 totals 11 residues. The CDR3 reads CASSSGQNYYF. The CDR3 nucleotides are TGCGCCAGCAGCTCCGGACAGAATTATTACTTC.

CDR3 bases: TGTGCCAGCAGCTCTCGAAGGACTAGCGGGTTTACCTACGAGCAGTACTTC. Its translation: CASSSRRTSGFTYEQYF. The chain carries TRBV11-2 and TRBJ2-7; 11 nucleotides line up with TRBD2. Germline values: CDR1 SGHAT, CDR2 FQNNGV. The length of the CDR3 is 17 residues. The junction had 10 bases not matched to a gene; V was cut back by 4 bases and J by 2 bases.

CDR3 protein: CASSLGAQTYEQYF. In nucleotides, the CDR3 is TGTGCCAGCAGCTTAGGAGCACAGACCTACGAGCAGTACTTC. The chain links TRBV7-6 to TRBJ2-7; D uncertain. Germline CDR1 is SGHVS and CDR2 is FNYEAQ. V was clipped by 1 base and J by 2 bases, with 9 bases between them. The CDR3 has 14 amino acids.

This chain joins TRBV19 and TRBJ1-3; D unclear. Trimming took 6 bases from V and 4 from J, leaving 10 bases between them. The CDR3 length is 13 residues. Germline V lookup: CDR1 LNHDA, CDR2 SQIVND (reference sequence). This CDR3 is CASRPPGGNTIYF. CDR3 sequence (DNA): TGTGCCAGTAGACCCCCGGGAGGAAACACCATATATTTT.

The chain combines TRBV12-3 or TRBV12-4 with TRBJ2-1; D is perhaps TRBD1 (6 bases). The V and J ends lost 5 bases and 8 bases respectively, with 10 bases between them. The CDR3 contains 12 residues. DNA of the CDR3: TGTGCCAGCAGTCAGGGGACGGATGAGCAGTTCTTC. It specifies CASSQGTDEQFF.

The chain has TRBV7-6 and TRBJ2-2, with unresolved D. Germline-derived CDR1 and CDR2 are SGHVS and FNYEAQ. V was cut by 2 bases and J by 0 bases, with 16 bases left in between. The CDR3 length is 18 residues. Here the CDR3 DNA reads TGTGCCAGCAGCTTAAGTCAGGCAATCCTCTCGAACACCGGGGAGCTGTTTTTT. Its protein product is CASSLSQAILSNTGELFF.

CDR3 DNA sequence: TGCGCCAGCAGCTTGTCTGCGGACACTGAAGCTTTCTTT. It is translated as CASSLSADTEAFF. The J gene is TRBJ1-1, the V gene TRBV5-1; D not resolved. The CDR3 is 13 amino acids. Germline V gene data show CDR1 as SGHRS and CDR2 as YFSETQ. V gave up 1 base and J gave up 3 bases, with 7 bases separating them.

The chain combines TRBV6-5 with TRBJ1-3, with unresolved D. The CDR3 length is 15 residues. The germline V and J ends were trimmed by 7 bases and 0 bases, with 13 bases remaining between them. Germline CDR1 reads MNHEY; CDR2 reads SVGAGI. The CDR3 nucleotides are TGTGCCAGCACGCCCTCGGGGATCTCTGGAAACACCATATATTTT. It codes for CASTPSGISGNTIYF.

The rearrangement links TRBV30 to TRBJ1-2, with 11 bases that match TRBD1. With V trimmed by 8 bases and J by 5 bases, 4 bases remained unmatched. In germline, CDR1 is GTSNPN, CDR2 SVGIG (reference sequence). The CDR3 has 12 residues. CDR3 nucleotides: TGTGCCGCGGGGGACAGGGGGTATGGCTACACCTTC. This codes for CAAGDRGYGYTF.

This clone is a singleton in its sample. V usage is TRBV3-1 (or the pseudogene TRBV3-2) and J usage is TRBJ2-5; possibly TRBD1 for D (5 bases). Germline lookup yields CDR1 LGHDT and CDR2 YNNKEL (reference sequence). CDR3 length equals 13 residues. V was trimmed by 5 bases and J by 5 bases, leaving 12 bases between them. The CDR3 is CASSTPGWETQYF. Here the CDR3 DNA reads TGTGCCAGCAGCACGCCAGGGTGGGAGACCCAGTACTTC.

The genes are TRBV3-1 (or the pseudogene TRBV3-2) and TRBJ1-2, with no clear D. The V and J ends lost 4 bases and 5 bases respectively, with 8 bases between them. Germline assignment: CDR1 LGHDT and CDR2 YNNKEL (reference sequence). The CDR3 is 12 amino acids. This chain's CDR3 is CASSLTVYGYTF. The DNA of the CDR3 is TGTGCCAGCAGCCTCACAGTTTATGGCTACACCTTC.

This chain connects TRBV28 to TRBJ1-6, with D unclear. The V gene lost 3 bases and the J gene lost 10 bases, with 10 bases spanning the gap. Germline V gene lookup returns CDR1 MDHEN and CDR2 SYDVKM. There are 13 residues in the CDR3. The CDR3 is CASSLRARSPLHF. The CDR3 DNA reads TGTGCCAGCAGTTTGAGGGCCCGATCACCCCTCCACTTT.

This clone was recorded only once. V is TRBV6-1 and J is TRBJ1-2; possible D gene TRBD1, 6 bases. Germline V lookup: CDR1 MNHNS, CDR2 SASEGT. The CDR3 runs to 15 residues. V was cut by 3 bases and J by 8 bases, with 19 bases left in between. The CDR3 spells CASSELGTGLRGYTF. In nucleotides, the CDR3 is TGTGCCAGCAGTGAGCTGGGAACAGGGCTGAGGGGCTACACCTTC.

This clone was counted a single time. The V and J genes are TRBV5-4 and TRBJ2-1; 11 bases line up with TRBD1. Trimming cost V 0 bases and J 10 bases; bases outside gene matches: 6. The CDR3 covers 15 residues. CDR1 and CDR2 from the germline V gene are SGHNT and YYREEE (reference sequence). CDR3 in DNA: TGTGCCAGCAGCTTGGCCGGGACAGGGGGAGAGGAGCAGTTCTTC. This sequence encodes CASSLAGTGGEEQFF.

V and J are TRBV5-1 and TRBJ2-5; D perhaps matches TRBD1 (5 bases). Germline V gene sequence: CDR1 SGHRS, CDR2 YFSETQ. The CDR3 has 18 amino acids. Between the trimmed V and J ends, which lost 2 bases and 2 bases, there was a span of 22 bases. CDR3 amino acids: CASSFGLRQRGGQETQYF. The CDR3 bases are TGCGCCAGCAGCTTCGGGCTAAGACAAAGGGGTGGGCAAGAGACCCAGTACTTC.

The chain employs TRBV9 and TRBJ2-2; D perhaps matches TRBD1 (6 bases). V was shortened by 2 bases and J by 1 base, with 9 bases between the two germline ends. The germline V gene encodes CDR1 SGDLS and CDR2 YYNGEE. The CDR3 runs 15 residues. CDR3 region: CASSVGQKNTGELFF. In DNA, the CDR3 is TGTGCCAGCAGCGTTGGACAGAAGAACACCGGGGAGCTGTTTTTT. The variable domain in full, with the rest retrieved from reference TRBV9 and TRBJ2-2, is DSGVTQTPKHLITATGQRVTLRCSPRSGDLSVYWYQQSLDQGLQFLIQYYNGEERAKGNILERFSAQQFPDLHSELNLSSLELGDSALYFCASSVGQKNTGELFFGEGSRLTVL.

The chain recombines TRBV7-3 with TRBJ2-1, with 12 bases fitting TRBD2. The CDR3 runs to 15 residues. Germline CDR1 reads SGHTA; CDR2 reads FQGTGA. Trimming took 5 bases from V and 3 from J; bases not matched to a gene: 2. CDR3 protein: CASSQLAGGYNEQFF. As DNA, the CDR3 is TGTGCCAGCAGCCAACTAGCGGGAGGCTACAATGAGCAGTTCTTC.

The V gene is TRBV27, the J gene TRBJ1-4; 8 bases are a match to TRBD1. The length of the CDR3 is 15 residues. J gave up 8 bases and V 3 bases, and 8 bases lay outside the gene matches. CDR1 is MNHEY and CDR2 is SMNVEV in the germline V gene (reference sequence). The DNA for the CDR3 is TGTGCCAGCAGTTTCACCGGGACAGGAGTCGAAAAACTGTTTTTT. It specifies CASSFTGTGVEKLFF.

In DNA form, the CDR3 reads TGTGCCAGCAGTTGGGAGACACCGAACACCGGGGAGCTGTTTTTT. Protein: CASSWETPNTGELFF. The rearrangement links TRBV6-2 or TRBV6-3 to TRBJ2-2; TRBD2 is a possible D gene (5 bases). Trimming took off 4 bases at V and 0 bases at J, with 9 bases between the two ends. Germline V gives CDR1 MNHEY, CDR2 SVGEGT. The CDR3 runs to 15 residues.

The genes are TRBV24-1 and TRBJ1-6, with D possibly TRBD1 on 6 matching bases. Trimming took off 6 bases at V and 7 bases at J, with 15 bases between the two ends. There are 15 residues in the CDR3. Germline V gene lookup returns CDR1 KGHDR and CDR2 SFDVKD. CDR3 residues: CATSPAQGGNSPLHF. In nucleotides, the CDR3 is TGTGCCACCAGTCCCGCACAGGGTGGCAATTCACCCCTCCACTTT.

This clone has only one observation. This rearrangement joins TRBV13 to TRBJ2-1; tentative D call: TRBD2 (5 bases). The germline V gene has CDR1 PRHDT and CDR2 FYEKMQ (reference sequence). This CDR3 contains 13 residues. Trimming cost V 1 base and J 9 bases, with 10 bases left between them. For the CDR3, the DNA is TGTGCCAGCAGCTTAGCCAGCGCGGGTGAGCAGTTCTTC. Its protein is CASSLASAGEQFF.

This clone has a single count. The J gene is TRBJ2-7, the V gene TRBV18, with D tentatively TRBD1 (5 bases). Trimming took off 3 bases at V and 2 bases at J, with 11 bases between the two ends. In germline, CDR1 is KGHSH, CDR2 LQKENI. This CDR3 comprises 14 residues. CDR3 in DNA: TGTGCCAGCTCACCGAGCCAGGGTGCCTACGAGCAGTACTTC. As protein: CASSPSQGAYEQYF.